This T cell receptor (beta chain) was sequenced for a study of T-cell reconstitution after alpha-beta-depleted transplantation in children. Study-wide points: Surviving recipient T cells and thymic progenitors produced the high day-60 TCRbeta diversity seen in some patients. After transplant, at about two months, alpha-beta T cells were reportedly derived from several hundred expanded graft clones. T cells produced anew were the main source of T-cell counts and diversity one year after transplant.

This clonotype was detected a few times. What it binds is not known. The TCRbeta library was prepared with unique molecular identifiers. Each CDR3 protein is one row after TCRdb ran MiXCR on the PCR reads. Altogether about 580,000 distinct CDR3 sequences are present, 25% to 30% being singletons, with the ten largest covering about 35%. After removal of 5 bases from V and 5 bases from J, the junction contained 7 bases not matched to a gene. The CDR3 loop spans 15 amino acids. Germline V gene data show CDR1 as SGHVS and CDR2 as FNYEAQ. The V and J genes are TRBV7-6 and TRBJ2-1; TRBD2 matches at 9 bases. The sequences come from PBMCs, collected before TCRalphabeta/CD19-depleted stem cell transplant. The clonotype originates from a boy under three years old with Wiskott-Aldrich syndrome, due to receive a stem cell transplant. The CDR3 region is CASSPSSGTNNEQFF. In nucleotides, the CDR3 is TGTGCCAGCAGCCCCTCTAGCGGGACTAACAATGAGCAGTTCTTC.